The sequence of this T cell receptor beta chain was determined in a study of patients and donors after allogeneic stem cell transplantation. From germline, CDR1 is LGHNA and CDR2 YSLEER. The V and J ends lost 2 bases and 5 bases, in that order; junction bases with no gene match: 8. The CDR3 is 15 residues long. TCRdb re-derived calls from the RT-PCR reads in MiXCR, one entry per CDR3 protein. The sample lists 84,000 or so distinct CDR3 sequences; roughly 43% were seen once. The chain is built from TRBV4-3 and TRBJ1-1; 7 bases agree with TRBD1. This receptor was taken from a human donor who was either an allogeneic HSCT recipient or a stem cell or donor lymphocyte infusion donor (not recorded which). It is not recorded whose cells these are; they may come from a transplant donor. The sequencing sample was made of blood, either unsorted or a sorted T cell fraction (not recorded which). The CDR3 loop is CASSQLTGRGTEAFF. The CDR3 DNA follows: TGCGCCAGCAGCCAATTGACAGGGAGGGGGACTGAAGCTTTCTTT.